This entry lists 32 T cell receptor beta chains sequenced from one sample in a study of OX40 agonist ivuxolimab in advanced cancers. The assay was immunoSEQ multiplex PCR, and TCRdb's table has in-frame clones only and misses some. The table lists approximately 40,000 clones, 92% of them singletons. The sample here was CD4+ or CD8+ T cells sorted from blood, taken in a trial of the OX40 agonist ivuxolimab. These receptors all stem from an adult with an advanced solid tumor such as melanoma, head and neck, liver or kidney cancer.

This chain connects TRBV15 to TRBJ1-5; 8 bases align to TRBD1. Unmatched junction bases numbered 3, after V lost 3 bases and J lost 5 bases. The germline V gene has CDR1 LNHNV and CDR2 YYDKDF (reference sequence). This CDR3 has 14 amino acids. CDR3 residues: CATSRDREHQPQHF. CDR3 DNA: TGTGCCACCAGCAGGGACAGGGAACATCAGCCCCAGCATTTT. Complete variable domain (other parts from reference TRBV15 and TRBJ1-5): DAMVIQNPRYQVTQFGKPVTLSCSQTLNHNVMYWYQQKSSQAPKLLFHYYDKDFNNEADTPDNFQSRRPNTSFCFLDIRSPGLGDTAMYLCATSRDREHQPQHFGDGTRLSIL.

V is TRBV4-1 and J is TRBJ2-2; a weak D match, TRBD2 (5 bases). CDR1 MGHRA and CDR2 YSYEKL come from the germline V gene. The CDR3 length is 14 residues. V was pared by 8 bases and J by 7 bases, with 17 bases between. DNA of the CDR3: TGCGCCAGCTCGGATAGAGGGAGTAACGGGGAGCTGTTTTTT. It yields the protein CASSDRGSNGELFF.

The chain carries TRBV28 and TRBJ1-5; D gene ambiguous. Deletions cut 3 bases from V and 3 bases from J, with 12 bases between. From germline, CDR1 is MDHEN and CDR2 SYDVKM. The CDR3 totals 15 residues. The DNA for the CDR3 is TGTGCCAGCAGTTTTGGGAACAGACTCAATCAGCCCCAGCATTTT. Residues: CASSFGNRLNQPQHF.

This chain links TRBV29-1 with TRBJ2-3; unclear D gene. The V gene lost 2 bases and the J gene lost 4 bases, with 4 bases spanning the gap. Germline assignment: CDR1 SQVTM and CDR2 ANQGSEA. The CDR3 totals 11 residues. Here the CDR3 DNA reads TGCAGCGTTGAATCCCCAGATACGCAGTATTTT. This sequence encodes CSVESPDTQYF.

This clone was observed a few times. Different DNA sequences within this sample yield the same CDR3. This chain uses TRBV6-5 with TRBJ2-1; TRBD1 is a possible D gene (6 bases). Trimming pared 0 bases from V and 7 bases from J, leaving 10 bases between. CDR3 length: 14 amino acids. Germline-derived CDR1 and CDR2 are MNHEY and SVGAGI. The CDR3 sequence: CASSYSGQGNEQFF. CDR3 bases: TGTGCCAGCAGTTACTCGGGCCAGGGGAATGAGCAGTTCTTC.

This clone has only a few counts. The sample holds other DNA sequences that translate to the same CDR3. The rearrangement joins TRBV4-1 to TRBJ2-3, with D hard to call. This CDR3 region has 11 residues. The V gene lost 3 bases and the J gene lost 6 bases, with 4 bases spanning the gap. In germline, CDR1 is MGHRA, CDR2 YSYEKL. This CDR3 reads CASSQGDTQYF. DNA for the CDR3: TGCGCCAGCAGCCAGGGTGATACGCAGTATTTT.

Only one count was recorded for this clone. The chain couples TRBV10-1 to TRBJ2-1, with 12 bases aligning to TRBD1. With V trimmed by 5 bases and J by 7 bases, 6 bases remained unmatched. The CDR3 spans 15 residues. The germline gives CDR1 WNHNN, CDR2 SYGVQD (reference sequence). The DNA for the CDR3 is TGCGCCAGCAGTAGGGACAGGGGGCCGGTAAATGAGCAGTTCTTC. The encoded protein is CASSRDRGPVNEQFF.

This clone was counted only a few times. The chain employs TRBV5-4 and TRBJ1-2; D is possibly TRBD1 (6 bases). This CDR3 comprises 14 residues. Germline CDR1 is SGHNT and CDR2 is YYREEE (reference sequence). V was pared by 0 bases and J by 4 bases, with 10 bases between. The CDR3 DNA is TGTGCCAGCAGCTTGGGCAGGGGAGGCTATGGCTACACCTTC. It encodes CASSLGRGGYGYTF.

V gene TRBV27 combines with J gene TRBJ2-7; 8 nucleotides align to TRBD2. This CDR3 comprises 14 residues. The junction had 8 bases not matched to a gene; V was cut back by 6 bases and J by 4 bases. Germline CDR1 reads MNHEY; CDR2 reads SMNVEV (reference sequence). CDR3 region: CASRTGGPSYEQYF. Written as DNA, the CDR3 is TGTGCCAGCAGGACGGGAGGGCCTAGTTACGAGCAGTACTTC.

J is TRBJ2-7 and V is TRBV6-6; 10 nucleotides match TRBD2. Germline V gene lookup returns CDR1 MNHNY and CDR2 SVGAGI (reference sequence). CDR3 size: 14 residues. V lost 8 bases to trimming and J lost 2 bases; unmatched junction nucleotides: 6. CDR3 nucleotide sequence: TGTGCCAGCTCAAAGGGACTAGCGCCCTACGAGCAGTACTTC. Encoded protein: CASSKGLAPYEQYF.

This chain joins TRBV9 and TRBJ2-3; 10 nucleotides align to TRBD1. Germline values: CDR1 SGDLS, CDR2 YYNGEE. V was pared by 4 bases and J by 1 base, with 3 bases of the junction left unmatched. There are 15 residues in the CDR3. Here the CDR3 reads CASSPGTGGTDTQYF. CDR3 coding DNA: TGTGCCAGCAGCCCCGGGACAGGGGGCACAGATACGCAGTATTTT.

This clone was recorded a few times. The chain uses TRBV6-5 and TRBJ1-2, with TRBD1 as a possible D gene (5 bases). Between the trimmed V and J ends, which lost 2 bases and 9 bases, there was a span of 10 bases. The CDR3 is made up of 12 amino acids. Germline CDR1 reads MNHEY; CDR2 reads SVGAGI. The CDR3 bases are TGTGCCAGCAGTTACATAGGGGATCGCTACACCTTC. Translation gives CASSYIGDRYTF.

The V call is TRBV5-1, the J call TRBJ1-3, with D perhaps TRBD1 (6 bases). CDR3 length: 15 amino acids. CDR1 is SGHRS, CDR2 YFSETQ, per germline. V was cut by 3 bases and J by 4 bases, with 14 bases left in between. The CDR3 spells CASSWGDIYGNTIYF. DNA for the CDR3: TGCGCCAGCAGCTGGGGGGACATTTACGGAAACACCATATATTTT.

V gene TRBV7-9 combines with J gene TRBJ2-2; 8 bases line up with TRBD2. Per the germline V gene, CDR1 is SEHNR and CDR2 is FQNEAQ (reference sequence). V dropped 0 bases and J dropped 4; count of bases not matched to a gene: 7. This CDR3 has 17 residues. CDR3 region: CASSLAQGGRFTGELFF. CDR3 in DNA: TGTGCCAGCAGCTTAGCCCAGGGCGGGAGGTTCACCGGGGAGCTGTTTTTT.

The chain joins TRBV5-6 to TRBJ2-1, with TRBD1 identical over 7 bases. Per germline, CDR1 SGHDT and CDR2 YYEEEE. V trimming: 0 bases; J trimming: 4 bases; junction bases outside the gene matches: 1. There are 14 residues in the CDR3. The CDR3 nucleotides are TGTGCCAGCAGCTTGGGGACAGGTTACAATGAGCAGTTCTTC. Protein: CASSLGTGYNEQFF.

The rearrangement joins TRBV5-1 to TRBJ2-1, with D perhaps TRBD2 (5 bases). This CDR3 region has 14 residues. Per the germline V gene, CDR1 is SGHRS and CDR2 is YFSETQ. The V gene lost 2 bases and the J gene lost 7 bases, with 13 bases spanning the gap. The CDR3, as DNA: TGCGCCAGCAGCTTTACGGGCCCGGGGAATGAGCAGTTCTTC. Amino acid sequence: CASSFTGPGNEQFF. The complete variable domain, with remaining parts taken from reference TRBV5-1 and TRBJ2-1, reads KAGVTQTPRYLIKTRGQQVTLSCSPISGHRSVSWYQQTPGQGLQFLFEYFSETQRNKGNFPGRFSGRQFSNSRSEMNVSTLELGDSALYLCASSFTGPGNEQFFGPGTRLTVL.

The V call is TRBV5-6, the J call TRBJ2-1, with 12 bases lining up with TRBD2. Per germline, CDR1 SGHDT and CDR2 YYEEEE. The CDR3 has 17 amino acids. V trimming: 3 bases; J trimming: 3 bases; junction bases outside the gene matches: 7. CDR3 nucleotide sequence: TGTGCCAGCAGCTCCTTGACTAGCGGGAGTTTCTACAATGAGCAGTTCTTC. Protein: CASSSLTSGSFYNEQFF.

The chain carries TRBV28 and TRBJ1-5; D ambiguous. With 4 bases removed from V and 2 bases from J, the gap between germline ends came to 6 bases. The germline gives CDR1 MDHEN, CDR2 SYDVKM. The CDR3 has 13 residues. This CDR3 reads CASSSRGNQPQHF. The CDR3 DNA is TGTGCCAGCAGTTCGAGGGGCAATCAGCCCCAGCATTTT. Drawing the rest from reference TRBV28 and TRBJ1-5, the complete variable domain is DVKVTQSSRYLVKRTGEKVFLECVQDMDHENMFWYRQDPGLGLRLIYFSYDVKMKEKGDIPEGYSVSREKKERFSLILESASTNQTSMYLCASSSRGNQPQHFGDGTRLSIL.

CDR3 protein: CASSSGPRGGQETQYF. The CDR3 DNA reads as TGTGCCAGCAGTTCGGGGCCAAGGGGAGGGCAAGAGACCCAGTACTTC. The chain has TRBV27 and TRBJ2-5; TRBD2 matches 7 bases. J gave up 2 bases and V 4 bases, and 10 bases lay outside the gene matches. Germline lookup yields CDR1 MNHEY and CDR2 SMNVEV (reference sequence). This CDR3 region has 16 residues.

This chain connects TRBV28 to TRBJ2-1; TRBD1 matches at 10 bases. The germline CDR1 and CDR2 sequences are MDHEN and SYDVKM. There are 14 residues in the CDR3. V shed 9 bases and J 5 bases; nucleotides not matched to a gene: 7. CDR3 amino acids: CASNPDRGNNEQFF. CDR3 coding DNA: TGTGCCAGTAACCCGGACAGGGGGAACAATGAGCAGTTCTTC. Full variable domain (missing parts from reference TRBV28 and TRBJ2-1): DVKVTQSSRYLVKRTGEKVFLECVQDMDHENMFWYRQDPGLGLRLIYFSYDVKMKEKGDIPEGYSVSREKKERFSLILESASTNQTSMYLCASNPDRGNNEQFFGPGTRLTVL.

CDR3 region: CASGTNQETQYF. Here the CDR3 DNA reads TGTGCCAGCGGGACTAATCAAGAGACCCAGTACTTC. J is TRBJ2-5 and V is TRBV21-1; the table's D call, TRBD2, was not checked against the DNA. TRBV21-1 is recorded as a pseudogene. The CDR3 length is 12 residues.

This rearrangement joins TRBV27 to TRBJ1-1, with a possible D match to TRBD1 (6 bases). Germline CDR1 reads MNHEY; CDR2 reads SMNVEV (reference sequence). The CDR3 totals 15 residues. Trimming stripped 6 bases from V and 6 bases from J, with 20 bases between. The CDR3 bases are TGTGCCAGCAGCCTGAAGCAGGGGATCACTTCTGAAGCTTTCTTT. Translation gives CASSLKQGITSEAFF.

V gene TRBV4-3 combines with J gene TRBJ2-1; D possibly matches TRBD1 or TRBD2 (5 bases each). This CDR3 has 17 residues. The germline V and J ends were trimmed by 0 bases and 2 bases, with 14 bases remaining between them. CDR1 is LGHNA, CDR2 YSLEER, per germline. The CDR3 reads CASSQDLGLAAYNEQFF. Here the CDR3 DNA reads TGCGCCAGCAGCCAAGATCTGGGGCTAGCTGCCTACAATGAGCAGTTCTTC.

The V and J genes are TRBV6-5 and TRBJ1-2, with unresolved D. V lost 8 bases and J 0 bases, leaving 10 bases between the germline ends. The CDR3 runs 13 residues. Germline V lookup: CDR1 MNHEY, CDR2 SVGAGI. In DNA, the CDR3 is TGTGCCAGCCGCAGGAGATCTAACTATGGCTACACCTTC. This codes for CASRRRSNYGYTF.

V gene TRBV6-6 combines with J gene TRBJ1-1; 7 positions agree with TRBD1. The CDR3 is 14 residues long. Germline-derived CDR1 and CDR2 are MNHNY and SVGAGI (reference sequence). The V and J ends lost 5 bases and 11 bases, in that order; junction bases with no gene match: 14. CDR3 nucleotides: TGTGCCAGCAGTATTGGACAGGACCTCAGTGGGGCTTTCTTT. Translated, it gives CASSIGQDLSGAFF.

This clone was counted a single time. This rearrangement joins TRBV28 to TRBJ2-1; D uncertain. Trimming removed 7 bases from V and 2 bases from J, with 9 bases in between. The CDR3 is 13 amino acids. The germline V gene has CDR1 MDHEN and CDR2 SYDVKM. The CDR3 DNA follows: TGTGCCAGCACCTTTTCCCCCTACAATGAGCAGTTCTTC. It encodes CASTFSPYNEQFF.

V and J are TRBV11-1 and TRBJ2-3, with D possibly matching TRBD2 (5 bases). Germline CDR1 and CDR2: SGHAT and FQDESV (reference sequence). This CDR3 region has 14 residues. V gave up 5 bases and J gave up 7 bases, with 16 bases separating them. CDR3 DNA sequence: TGTGCCAGCAGCCCCTGGGGTGCGGGTCATACGCAGTATTTT. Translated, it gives CASSPWGAGHTQYF.

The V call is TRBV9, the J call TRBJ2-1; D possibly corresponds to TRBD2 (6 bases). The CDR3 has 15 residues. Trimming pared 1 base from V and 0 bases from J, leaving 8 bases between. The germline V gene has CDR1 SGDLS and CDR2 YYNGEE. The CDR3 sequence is CASSVFGSSYNEQFF. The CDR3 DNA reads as TGTGCCAGCAGCGTATTCGGGAGCTCCTACAATGAGCAGTTCTTC.

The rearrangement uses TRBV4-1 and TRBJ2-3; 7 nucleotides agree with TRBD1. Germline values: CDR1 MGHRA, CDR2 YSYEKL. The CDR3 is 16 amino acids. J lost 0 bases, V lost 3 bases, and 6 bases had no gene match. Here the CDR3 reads CASSQETGLSTDTQYF. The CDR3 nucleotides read TGCGCCAGCAGCCAGGAGACAGGGCTGAGCACAGATACGCAGTATTTT.

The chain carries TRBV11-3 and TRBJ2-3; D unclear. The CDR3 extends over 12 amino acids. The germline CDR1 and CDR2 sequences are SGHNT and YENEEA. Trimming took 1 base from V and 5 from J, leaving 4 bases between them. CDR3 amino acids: CASSLAGDTQYF. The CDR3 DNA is TGTGCCAGCAGCTTAGCGGGAGATACGCAGTATTTT.

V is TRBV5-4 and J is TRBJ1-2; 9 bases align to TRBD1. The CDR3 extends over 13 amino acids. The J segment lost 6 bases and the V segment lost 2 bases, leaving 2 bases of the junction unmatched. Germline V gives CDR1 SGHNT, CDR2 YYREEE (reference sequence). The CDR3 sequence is CASSFRDRDGYTF. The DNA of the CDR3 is TGTGCCAGCAGCTTCCGGGACAGGGATGGCTACACCTTC.

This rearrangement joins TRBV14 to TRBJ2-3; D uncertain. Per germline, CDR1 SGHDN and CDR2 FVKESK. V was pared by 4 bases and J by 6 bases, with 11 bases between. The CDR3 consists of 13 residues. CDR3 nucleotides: TGTGCCAGCAGCCTCGGTGGGTTTGATACGCAGTATTTT. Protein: CASSLGGFDTQYF.